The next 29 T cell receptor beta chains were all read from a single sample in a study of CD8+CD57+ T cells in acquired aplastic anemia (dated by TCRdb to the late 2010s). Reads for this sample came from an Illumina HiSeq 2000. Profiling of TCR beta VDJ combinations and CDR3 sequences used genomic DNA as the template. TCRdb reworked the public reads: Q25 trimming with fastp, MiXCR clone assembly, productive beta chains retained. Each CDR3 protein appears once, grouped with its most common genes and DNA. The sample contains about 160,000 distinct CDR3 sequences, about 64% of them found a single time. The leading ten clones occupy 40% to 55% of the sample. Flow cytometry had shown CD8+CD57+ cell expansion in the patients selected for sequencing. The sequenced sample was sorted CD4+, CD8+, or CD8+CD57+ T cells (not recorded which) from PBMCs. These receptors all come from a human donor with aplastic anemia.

The CDR3 DNA sequence: TGTGCCAGCAGCTTATCCCGGACTAGTCAAGAGACCCAGTACTTC. Its protein is CASSLSRTSQETQYF. The chain employs TRBV7-8 and TRBJ2-5, with 7 bases fitting TRBD2. The CDR3 runs 15 residues. Germline lookup yields CDR1 SGHVS and CDR2 FQNEAQ. Losses at the gene ends were 2 bases for V and 2 bases for J; bases not matched to a gene: 5.

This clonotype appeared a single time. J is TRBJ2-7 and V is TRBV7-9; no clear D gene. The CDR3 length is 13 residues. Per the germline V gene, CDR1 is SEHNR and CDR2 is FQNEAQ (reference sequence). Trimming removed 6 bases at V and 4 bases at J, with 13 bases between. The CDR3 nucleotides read TGTGCCAGCAGTTATTCCCCCCGGTACGAGCAGTACTTC. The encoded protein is CASSYSPRYEQYF.

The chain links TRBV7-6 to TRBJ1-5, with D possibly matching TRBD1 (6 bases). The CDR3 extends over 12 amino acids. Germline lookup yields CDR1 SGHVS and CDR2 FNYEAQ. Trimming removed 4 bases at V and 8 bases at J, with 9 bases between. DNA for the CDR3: TGTGCCAGCAGCTCCAGGGGTGAGCCCCAGCATTTT. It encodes CASSSRGEPQHF.

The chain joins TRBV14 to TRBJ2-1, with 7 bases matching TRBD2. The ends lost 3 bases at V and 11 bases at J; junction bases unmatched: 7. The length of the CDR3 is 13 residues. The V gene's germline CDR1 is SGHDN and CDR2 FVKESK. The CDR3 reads CASSQEAGTKQFF. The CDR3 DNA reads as TGTGCCAGCAGCCAGGAAGCCGGGACTAAGCAGTTCTTC.

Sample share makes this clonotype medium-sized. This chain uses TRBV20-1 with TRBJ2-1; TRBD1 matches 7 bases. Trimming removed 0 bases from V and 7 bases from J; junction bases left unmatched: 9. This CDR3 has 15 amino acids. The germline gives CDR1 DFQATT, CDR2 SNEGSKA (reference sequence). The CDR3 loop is CSARDPQGEMNEQFF. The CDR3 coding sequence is TGCAGTGCTAGAGATCCGCAGGGGGAGATGAATGAGCAGTTCTTC.

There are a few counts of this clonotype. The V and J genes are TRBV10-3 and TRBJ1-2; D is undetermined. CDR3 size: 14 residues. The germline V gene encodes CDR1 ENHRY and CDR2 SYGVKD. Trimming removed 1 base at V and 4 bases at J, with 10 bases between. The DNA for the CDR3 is TGTGCCATCAGTGAGTTGGCAGGTTCCTATGGCTACACCTTC. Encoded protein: CAISELAGSYGYTF.

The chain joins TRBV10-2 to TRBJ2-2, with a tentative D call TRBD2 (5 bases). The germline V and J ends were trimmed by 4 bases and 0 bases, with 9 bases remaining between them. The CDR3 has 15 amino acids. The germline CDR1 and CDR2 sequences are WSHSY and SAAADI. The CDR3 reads CASSVLAPNTGELFF. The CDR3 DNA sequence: TGCGCCAGCAGTGTGTTAGCGCCGAACACCGGGGAGCTGTTTTTT.

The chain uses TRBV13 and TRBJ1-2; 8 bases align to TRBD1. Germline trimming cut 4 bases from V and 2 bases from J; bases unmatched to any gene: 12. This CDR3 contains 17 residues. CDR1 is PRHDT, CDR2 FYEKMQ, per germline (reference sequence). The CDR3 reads CASSSRGQATYNYGYTF. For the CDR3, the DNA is TGTGCCAGCAGCTCACGGGGACAGGCGACCTACAACTATGGCTACACCTTC.

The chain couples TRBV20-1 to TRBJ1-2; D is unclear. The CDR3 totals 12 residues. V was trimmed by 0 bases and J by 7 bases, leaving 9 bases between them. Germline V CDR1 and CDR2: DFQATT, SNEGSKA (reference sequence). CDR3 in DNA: TGCAGTGCTAGAGAAGGGATAAGTGGCTACACCTTC. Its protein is CSAREGISGYTF.

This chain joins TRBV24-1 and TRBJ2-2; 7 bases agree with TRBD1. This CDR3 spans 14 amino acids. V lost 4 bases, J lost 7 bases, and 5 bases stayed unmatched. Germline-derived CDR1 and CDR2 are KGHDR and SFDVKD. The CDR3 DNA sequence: TGTGCCACCAGTGACGGACAGGATCACGGGGAGCTGTTTTTT. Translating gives CATSDGQDHGELFF.

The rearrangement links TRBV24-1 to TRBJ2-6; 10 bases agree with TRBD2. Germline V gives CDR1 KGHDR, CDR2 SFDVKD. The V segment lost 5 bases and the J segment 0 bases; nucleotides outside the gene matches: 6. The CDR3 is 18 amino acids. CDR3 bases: TGTGCCACCAGTGCCACGACTAGCGGGTACTCTGGGGCCAACGTCCTGACTTTC. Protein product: CATSATTSGYSGANVLTF.

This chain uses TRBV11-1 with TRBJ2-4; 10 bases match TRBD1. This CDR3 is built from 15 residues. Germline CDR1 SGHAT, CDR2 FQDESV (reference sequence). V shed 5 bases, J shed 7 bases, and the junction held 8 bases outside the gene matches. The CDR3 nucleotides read TGTGCCAGCAGCCATGGGGACAGGGGAGGGAACATTCAGTACTTC. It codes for CASSHGDRGGNIQYF. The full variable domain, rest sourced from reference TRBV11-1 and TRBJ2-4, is EAEVAQSPRYKITEKSQAVAFWCDPISGHATLYWYRQILGQGPELLVQFQDESVVDDSQLPKDRFSAERLKGVDSTLKIQPAELGDSAMYLCASSHGDRGGNIQYFGAGTRLSVL.

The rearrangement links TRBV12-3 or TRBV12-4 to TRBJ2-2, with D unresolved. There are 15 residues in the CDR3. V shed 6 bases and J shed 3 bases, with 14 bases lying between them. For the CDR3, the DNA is TGTGCCAGCAGCCAACTAAGTTGGTACACCGGGGAGCTGTTTTTT. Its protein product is CASSQLSWYTGELFF.

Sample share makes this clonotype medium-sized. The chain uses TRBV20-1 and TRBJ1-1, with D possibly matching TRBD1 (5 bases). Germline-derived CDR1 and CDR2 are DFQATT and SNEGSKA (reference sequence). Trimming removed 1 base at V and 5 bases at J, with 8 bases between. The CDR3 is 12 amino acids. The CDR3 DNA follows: TGCAGTGCTAGAGTAGGGGAGACTGAAGCTTTCTTT. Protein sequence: CSARVGETEAFF.

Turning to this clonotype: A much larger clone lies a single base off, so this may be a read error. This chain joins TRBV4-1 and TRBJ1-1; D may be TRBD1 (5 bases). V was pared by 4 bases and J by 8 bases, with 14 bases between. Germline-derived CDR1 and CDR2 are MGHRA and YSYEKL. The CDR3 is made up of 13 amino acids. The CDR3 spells CASSPTEFPEAFF. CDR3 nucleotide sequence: TGCGCCAGCAGCCCGACAGAGTTCCCCGAAGCTTTCTTT.

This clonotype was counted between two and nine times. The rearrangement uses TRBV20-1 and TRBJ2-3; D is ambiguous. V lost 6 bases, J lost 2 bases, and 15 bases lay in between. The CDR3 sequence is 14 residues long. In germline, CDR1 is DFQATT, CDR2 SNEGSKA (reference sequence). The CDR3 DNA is TGCAGTGCCGTGGACGCCCTATCCACAGATACGCAGTATTTT. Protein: CSAVDALSTDTQYF.

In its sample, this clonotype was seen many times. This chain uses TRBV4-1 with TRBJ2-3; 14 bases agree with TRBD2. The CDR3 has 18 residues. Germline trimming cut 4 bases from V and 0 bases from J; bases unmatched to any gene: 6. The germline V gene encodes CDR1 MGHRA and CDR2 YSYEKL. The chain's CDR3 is CASSPGLAGGPSTDTQYF. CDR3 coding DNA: TGCGCCAGCAGCCCCGGACTAGCGGGAGGTCCTAGCACAGATACGCAGTATTTT.

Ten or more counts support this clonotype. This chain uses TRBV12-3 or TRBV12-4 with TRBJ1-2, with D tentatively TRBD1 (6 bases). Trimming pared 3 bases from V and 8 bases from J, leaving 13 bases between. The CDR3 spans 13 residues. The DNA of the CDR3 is TGTGCCAGCAGTTTGGGGGGGCCCAGAGGCTACACCTTC. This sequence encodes CASSLGGPRGYTF.

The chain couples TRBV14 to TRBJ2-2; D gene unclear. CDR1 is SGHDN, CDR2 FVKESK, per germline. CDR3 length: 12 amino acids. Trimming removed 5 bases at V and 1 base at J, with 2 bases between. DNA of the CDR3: TGTGCCAGCAGCGGGAACACCGGGGAGCTGTTTTTT. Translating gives CASSGNTGELFF.

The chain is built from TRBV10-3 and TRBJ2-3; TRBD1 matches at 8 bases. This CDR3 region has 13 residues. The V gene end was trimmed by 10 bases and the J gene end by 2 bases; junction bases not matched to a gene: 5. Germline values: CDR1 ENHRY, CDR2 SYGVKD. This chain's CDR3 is CASRDRHTDTQYF. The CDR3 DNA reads TGTGCCAGCCGGGACAGGCACACAGATACGCAGTATTTT.

The CDR3 is CAISDSVDAPLGYNSPLHF. CDR3 coding DNA: TGTGCCATCAGTGATTCGGTGGACGCTCCCTTAGGCTATAATTCACCCCTCCACTTT. The chain carries TRBV10-3 and TRBJ1-6; no firm D call. The CDR3 loop spans 19 amino acids. Per germline, CDR1 ENHRY and CDR2 SYGVKD. V lost 3 bases and J lost 3, with 21 bases in between.

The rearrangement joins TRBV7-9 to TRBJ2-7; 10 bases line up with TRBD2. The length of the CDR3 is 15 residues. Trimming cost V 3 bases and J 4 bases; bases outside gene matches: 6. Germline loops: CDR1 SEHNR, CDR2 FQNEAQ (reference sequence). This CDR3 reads CASSLERGGPYEQYF. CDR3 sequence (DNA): TGTGCCAGCAGCTTGGAGCGGGGGGGCCCTTACGAGCAGTACTTC.

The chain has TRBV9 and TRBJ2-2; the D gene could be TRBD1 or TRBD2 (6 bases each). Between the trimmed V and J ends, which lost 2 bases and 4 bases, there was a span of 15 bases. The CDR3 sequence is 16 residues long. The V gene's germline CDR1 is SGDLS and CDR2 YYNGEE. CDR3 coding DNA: TGTGCCAGCAGCGTGGGTCGGGGGCAAGTCACCGGGGAGCTGTTTTTT. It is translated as CASSVGRGQVTGELFF. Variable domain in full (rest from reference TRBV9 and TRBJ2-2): DSGVTQTPKHLITATGQRVTLRCSPRSGDLSVYWYQQSLDQGLQFLIQYYNGEERAKGNILERFSAQQFPDLHSELNLSSLELGDSALYFCASSVGRGQVTGELFFGEGSRLTVL.

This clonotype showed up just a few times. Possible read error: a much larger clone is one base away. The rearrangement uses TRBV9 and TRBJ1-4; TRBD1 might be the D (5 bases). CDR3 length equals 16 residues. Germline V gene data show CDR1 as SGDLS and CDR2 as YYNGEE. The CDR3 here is CASSPAHGGPGEKLLF. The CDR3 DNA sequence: TGTGCCAGCAGTCCCGCGCACGGGGGACCGGGGGAAAAACTGCTTTTT.

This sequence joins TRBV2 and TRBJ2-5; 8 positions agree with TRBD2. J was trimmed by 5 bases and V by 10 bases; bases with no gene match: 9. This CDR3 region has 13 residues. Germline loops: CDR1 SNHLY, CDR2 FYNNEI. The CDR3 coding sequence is TGTGCCACCATCCGGGGGGGGCAGGAGACCCAGTACTTC. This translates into CATIRGGQETQYF.

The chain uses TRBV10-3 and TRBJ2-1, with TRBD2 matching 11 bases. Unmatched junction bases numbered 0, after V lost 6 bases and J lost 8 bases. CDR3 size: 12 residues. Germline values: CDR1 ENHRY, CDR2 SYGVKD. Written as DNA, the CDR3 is TGTGCCATCAGGACTAGCGGGGATGAGCAGTTCTTC. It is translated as CAIRTSGDEQFF.

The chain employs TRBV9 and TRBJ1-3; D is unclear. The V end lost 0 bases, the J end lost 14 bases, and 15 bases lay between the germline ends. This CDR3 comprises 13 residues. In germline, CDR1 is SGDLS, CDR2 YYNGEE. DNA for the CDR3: TGTGCCAGCAGCGTAGAGGGTTCGACAAATTTATATTTT. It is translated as CASSVEGSTNLYF.

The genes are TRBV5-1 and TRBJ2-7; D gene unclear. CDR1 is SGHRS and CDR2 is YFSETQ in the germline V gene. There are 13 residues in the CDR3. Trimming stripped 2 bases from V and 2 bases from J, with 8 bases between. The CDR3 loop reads CASSFGIAYEQYF. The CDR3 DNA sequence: TGCGCCAGCAGCTTCGGAATAGCCTACGAGCAGTACTTC.

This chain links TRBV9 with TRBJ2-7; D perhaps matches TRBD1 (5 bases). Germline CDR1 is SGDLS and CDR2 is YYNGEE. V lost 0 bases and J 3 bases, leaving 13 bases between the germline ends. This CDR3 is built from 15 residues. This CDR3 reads CASSVGATVGYEQYF. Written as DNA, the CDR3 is TGTGCCAGCAGCGTAGGCGCGACAGTAGGCTACGAGCAGTACTTC.